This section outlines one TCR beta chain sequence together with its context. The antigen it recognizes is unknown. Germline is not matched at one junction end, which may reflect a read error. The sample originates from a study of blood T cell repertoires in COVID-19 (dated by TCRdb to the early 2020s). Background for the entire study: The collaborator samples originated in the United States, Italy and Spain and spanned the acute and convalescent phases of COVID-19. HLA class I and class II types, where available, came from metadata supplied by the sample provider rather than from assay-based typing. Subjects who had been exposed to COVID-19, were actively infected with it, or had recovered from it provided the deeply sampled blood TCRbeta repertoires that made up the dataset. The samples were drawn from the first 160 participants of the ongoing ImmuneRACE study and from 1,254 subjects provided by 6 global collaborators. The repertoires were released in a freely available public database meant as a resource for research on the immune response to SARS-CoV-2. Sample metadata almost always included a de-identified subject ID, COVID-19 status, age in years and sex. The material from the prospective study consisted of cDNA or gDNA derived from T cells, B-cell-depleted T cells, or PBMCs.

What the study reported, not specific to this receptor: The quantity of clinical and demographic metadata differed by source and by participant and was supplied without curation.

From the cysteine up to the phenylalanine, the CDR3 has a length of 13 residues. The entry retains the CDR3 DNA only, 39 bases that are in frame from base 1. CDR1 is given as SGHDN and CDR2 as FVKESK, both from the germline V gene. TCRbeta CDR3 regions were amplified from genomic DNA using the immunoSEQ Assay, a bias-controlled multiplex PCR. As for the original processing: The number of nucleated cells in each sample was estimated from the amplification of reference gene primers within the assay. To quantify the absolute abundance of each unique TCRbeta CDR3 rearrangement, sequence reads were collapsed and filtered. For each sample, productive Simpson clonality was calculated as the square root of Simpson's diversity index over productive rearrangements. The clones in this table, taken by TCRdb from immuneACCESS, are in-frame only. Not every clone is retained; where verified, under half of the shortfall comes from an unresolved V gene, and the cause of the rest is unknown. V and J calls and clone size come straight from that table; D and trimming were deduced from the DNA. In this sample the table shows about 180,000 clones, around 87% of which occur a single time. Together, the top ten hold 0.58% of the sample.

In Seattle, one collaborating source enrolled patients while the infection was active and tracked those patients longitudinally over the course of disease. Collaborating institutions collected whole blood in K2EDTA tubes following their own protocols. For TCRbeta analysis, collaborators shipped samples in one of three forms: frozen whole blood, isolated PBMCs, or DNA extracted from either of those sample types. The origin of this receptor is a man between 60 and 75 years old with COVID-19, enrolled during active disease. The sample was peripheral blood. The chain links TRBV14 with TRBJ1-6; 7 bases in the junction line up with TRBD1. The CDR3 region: CASSQTDRTPLHF. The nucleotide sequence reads TGTGCCAGCAGCCAAACGGACAGGACGCCCCTCCATTTT.